This TCR beta chain was recovered during a study of T cell responses to AZD1222 COVID-19 vaccine. Pooling covered second doses at about 4 or about 12 weeks. V was trimmed by 0 bases and J by 8 bases, leaving 19 bases between them. The CDR3 has 16 residues. Germline CDR1 reads LGHDT; CDR2 reads YNNKEL (reference sequence). Here immunoSEQ multiplex PCR was the method, and the copy in TCRdb shows in-frame clones only, minus some. The sample yields some 100,000 clones, 87% seen once. Whole-study results and caveats: Baseline testing showed seropositivity in only five to seven AZD1222 recipients. Researchers report vaccine-associated CD4 TCRs spanning spike, with dominance at 160-218 and 743-854. Two AZD1222 administrations were followed by greater Spike-specific TCR breadth and depth.

Remarks on this clone: Its target is unknown.

The chain links TRBV3-1 (or the pseudogene TRBV3-2) to TRBJ1-2; the D is unclear. The TCR sequence derives from an adult who received the AZD1222 COVID-19 vaccine. Sequences were derived from peripheral blood, sampled 28 days after the second AZD1222 dose. The CDR3 region has the DNA TGTGCCAGCAGCCAAGATCCTCGAGCGGCCGCTGGGGGCTACACCTTC. Translating gives CASSQDPRAAAGGYTF.